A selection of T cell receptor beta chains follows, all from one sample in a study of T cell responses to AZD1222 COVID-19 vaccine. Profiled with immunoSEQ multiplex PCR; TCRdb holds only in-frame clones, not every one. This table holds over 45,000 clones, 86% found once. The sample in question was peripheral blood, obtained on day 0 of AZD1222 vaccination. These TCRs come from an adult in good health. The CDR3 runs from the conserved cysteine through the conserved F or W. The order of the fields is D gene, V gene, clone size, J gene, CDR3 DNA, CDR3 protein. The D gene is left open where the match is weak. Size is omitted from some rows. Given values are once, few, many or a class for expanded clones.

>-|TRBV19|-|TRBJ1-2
TGTGCCAGTAGTCCTCGTCGTGGAGACTCATATGGCTACACCTTC
CASSPRRGDSYGYTF
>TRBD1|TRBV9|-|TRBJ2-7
TGTGCCAGCAGCAGGGACAGGGCTAGGGAGCAGTACTTC
CASSRDRAREQYF
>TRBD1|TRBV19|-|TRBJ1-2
TGTGCCAGTAGTATCCCCGGGACAGTCTATGGCTACACCTTC
CASSIPGTVYGYTF
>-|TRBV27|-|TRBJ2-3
TGTGCCAGCAGTCCAACTCAATCAGATACGCAGTATTTT
CASSPTQSDTQYF
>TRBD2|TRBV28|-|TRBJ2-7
TGTGCCAGCAGAACTAGCGGCTCGTGGGCCTACGAGCAGTACTTC
CASRTSGSWAYEQYF
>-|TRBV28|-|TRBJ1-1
TGTGCCAGCAGCCTACCTTGGGACGGGAACACTGAAGCTTTCTTT
CASSLPWDGNTEAFF
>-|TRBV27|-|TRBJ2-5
TGTGCCAGCAGCCCCAACTGGGAAGAGACCCAGTACTTC
CASSPNWEETQYF
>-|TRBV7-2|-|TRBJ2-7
TGTGCCAGCAGCTTAGACGGAGGGCAGTACTACGAGCAGTACTTC
CASSLDGGQYYEQYF
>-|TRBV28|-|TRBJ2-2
TGTGCCAGCGGGGGGAACACCGGGGAGCTGTTTTTT
CASGGNTGELFF
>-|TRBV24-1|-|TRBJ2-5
TGTGCCACCAGTGACAGGGACACACAAGAGACCCAGTACTTC
CATSDRDTQETQYF
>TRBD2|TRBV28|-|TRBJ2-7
TGTGCCAGCAGTTTTAGCGGGCTGACCCAGCAGTACTTC
CASSFSGLTQQYF
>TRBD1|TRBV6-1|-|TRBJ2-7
TGTGCCAGCAGTGAGGCAGGGGGACAGAACTGGCAGTACTTC
CASSEAGGQNWQYF
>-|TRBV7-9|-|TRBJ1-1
TGTGCCAGCAGCCCCCGGACGGCGGAAGCTTTCTTT
CASSPRTAEAFF
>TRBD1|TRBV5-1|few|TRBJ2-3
TGCGCCAGCAGCCACGGACAGGGTCGATGGGATACGCAGTATTTT
CASSHGQGRWDTQYF
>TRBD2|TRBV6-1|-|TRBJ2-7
TGTGCCAGCAGTGAGGCGCGACTAGCGTGGGATTACTACGAGCAGTACTTC
CASSEARLAWDYYEQYF
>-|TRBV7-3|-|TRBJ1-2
TGTGCCAGCAGCTCCGGGACGATGGGGGACTACACCTTC
CASSSGTMGDYTF
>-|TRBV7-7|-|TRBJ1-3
TGTGCTAGCAGCTTAGATCCAAGAAACACCATATATTTT
CASSLDPRNTIYF
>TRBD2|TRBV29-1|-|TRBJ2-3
TGCAGCGTTGCCGGCTTGACTAGCGGATTCACAGATACGCAGTATTTT
CSVAGLTSGFTDTQYF
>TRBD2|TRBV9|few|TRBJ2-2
TGTGCCAGCAGCGTATGGGGTAGCGGGGGCACCGGGGAGCTGTTTTTT
CASSVWGSGGTGELFF
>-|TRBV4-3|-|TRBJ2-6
TGCGCCAGCAGCCAAGATGGGGTCCCTGGGGCCAACGTCCTGACTTTC
CASSQDGVPGANVLTF
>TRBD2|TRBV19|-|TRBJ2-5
TGTGCCAGTAGTCGTCGGTGGACTAGCGGGGAAAAAGAGACCCAGTACTTC
CASSRRWTSGEKETQYF
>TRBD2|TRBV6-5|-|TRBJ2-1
TGTGCCAGCGGAGGGACTAGCGGGATCTATGAGCAGTTCTTC
CASGGTSGIYEQFF
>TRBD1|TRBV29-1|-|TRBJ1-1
TGCAGCGTTGACTTGGGACAGGGGGCTTCAACTTTCTTT
CSVDLGQGASTFF
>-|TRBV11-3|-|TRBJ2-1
TGTGCCAGCAGCTTGGAGGGTGGCGATGAGCAGTTCTTC
CASSLEGGDEQFF
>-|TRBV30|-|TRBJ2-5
TGTGCCTGGAGTGTACTTCGAGGGGAGACCCAGTACTTC
CAWSVLRGETQYF
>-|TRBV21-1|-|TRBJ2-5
TGTGCCAGCAGCGCCCGGGACCCCAGGGGGGACCAAGAGACCCAGTACTTC
CASSARDPRGDQETQYF
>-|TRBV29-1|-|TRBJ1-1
TGCAGCGTGTGGACAGTGAACACTGAAGCTTTCTTT
CSVWTVNTEAFF
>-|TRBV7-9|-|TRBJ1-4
TGTGCCAGCCGCAAATCCAGTCGGAATGAAAAACTGTTTTTT
CASRKSSRNEKLFF
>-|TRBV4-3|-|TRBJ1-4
TGCGCCAGCAGCCAAGTTCTAGGGTTAGAAAAACTGTTTTTT
CASSQVLGLEKLFF
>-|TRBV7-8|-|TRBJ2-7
TGTGCCAGCAGCCTTCGTGGAGGGAGGACCGGGGCCGAGCAGTACTTC
CASSLRGGRTGAEQYF
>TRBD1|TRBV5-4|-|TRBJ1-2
TGTGCCAGCAGCGGAGCCGGGACAGGGGGGAAAAACTATGGCTACACCTTC
CASSGAGTGGKNYGYTF
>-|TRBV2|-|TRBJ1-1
TGTGCCAGCAGAAGAGAGATGAACACTGAAGCTTTCTTT
CASRREMNTEAFF
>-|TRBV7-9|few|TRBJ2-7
TGTGCCAGCAGCTCTAGTCTAGCAGAGCAGTACTTC
CASSSSLAEQYF
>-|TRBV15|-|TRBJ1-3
TGTGCCACCAGCAGAGATTCCCCAAACGGAGGAAACACCATATATTTT
CATSRDSPNGGNTIYF
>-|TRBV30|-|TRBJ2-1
TGTGCCTGGAGTAAAAGATCAACCTACAATGAGCAGTTCTTC
CAWSKRSTYNEQFF
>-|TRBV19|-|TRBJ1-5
TGTGCCAGTTCGAAGAATAGCAATCAGCCCCAGCATTTT
CASSKNSNQPQHF
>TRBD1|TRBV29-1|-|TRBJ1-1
TGCAGCGTGGACCAAAGGGGGCCTAATGAAGCTTTCTTT
CSVDQRGPNEAFF
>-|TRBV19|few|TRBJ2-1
TGTGCCAGTAGTATAAGCGGAGGCCACAATGAGCAGTTCTTC
CASSISGGHNEQFF
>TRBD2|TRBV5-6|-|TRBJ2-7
TGTGCCAGCAGCTCCTTCCCTAGCGGGAGCTCCTACGAGCAGTACTTC
CASSSFPSGSSYEQYF
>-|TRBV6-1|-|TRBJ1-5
TGTGCCAGCAGTGAACGCTACAGGACCGGCAATCAGCCCCAGCATTTT
CASSERYRTGNQPQHF
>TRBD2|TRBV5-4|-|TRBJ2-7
TGTGCCAGCAGCTTTAGCGGGATCCCCTACGAGCAGTACTTC
CASSFSGIPYEQYF
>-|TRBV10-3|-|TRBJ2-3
TGTGCCATCAGTGTCTACACAGATACGCAGTATTTT
CAISVYTDTQYF
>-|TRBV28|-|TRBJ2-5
TGTGCCAGCAGTTTAGTGTCCGGGAACAACTGGGGAGAGACCCAGTACTTC
CASSLVSGNNWGETQYF
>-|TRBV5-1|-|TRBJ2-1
TGCGCCAGCAGCTTGGATGGGTGGGAGGACAATGAGCAGTTCTTC
CASSLDGWEDNEQFF
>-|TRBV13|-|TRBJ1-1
TGTGCCAGCAGCTTAGCCCGATTCTTACCTGAAGCTTTCTTT
CASSLARFLPEAFF
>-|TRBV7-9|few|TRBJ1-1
TGTGCCAGCAGCTCAAGCAGGGGCAGCACTGAAGCTTTCTTT
CASSSSRGSTEAFF
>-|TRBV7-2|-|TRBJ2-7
TGTGCCAGCAGCGATCGCTACGAGCAGTACTTC
CASSDRYEQYF
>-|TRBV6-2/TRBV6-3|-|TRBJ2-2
TGTGCCAGCAGTTTACTACAGGGTTTTACCGGGGAGCTGTTTTTT
CASSLLQGFTGELFF
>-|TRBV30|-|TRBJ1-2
TGTGCCTGGAGTGGTATGATCCCCGGGACTCGGGGCTACACCTTC
CAWSGMIPGTRGYTF
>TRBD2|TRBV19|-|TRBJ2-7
TGTGCCAGTAGTAGGACTAGCGGGACTCTATACGAGCAGTACTTC
CASSRTSGTLYEQYF
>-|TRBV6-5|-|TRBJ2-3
TGTGCCAGCAGGGCGATAGATACGCAGTATTTT
CASRAIDTQYF
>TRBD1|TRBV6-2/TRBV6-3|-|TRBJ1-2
TGTGCCAGCAGTTACGCGCCTGGGTCCGACAGGGCTGTGTACTATGGCTACACCTTC
CASSYAPGSDRAVYYGYTF
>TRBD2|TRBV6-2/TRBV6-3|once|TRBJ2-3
TGTGCCAGCAGTGGGACTAGCGGGAGTAGGTACAGGTTGTCAGATACGCAGTATTTT
CASSGTSGSRYRLSDTQYF
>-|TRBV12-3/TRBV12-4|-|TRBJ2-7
TGTGCCAGCAGTCCTGACTTGCCCTACGAGCAGTACTTC
CASSPDLPYEQYF
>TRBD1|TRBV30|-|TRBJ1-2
TGTGCCTGGAGTCGGGACAGGCCATATGGCTACACCTTC
CAWSRDRPYGYTF